What follows are 21 T cell receptor beta chains derived from one specimen sequenced in a study of neurological immune-mediated disorders. Documented time point: technical triplicate 1. A single record per CDR3 protein comes from TCRdb applying MiXCR to the 5' RACE reads. The sample yields tens of thousands of distinct CDR3 sequences, about 12% seen once. The sequencing input was CD4+ T cells from blood. Receptor source: a female donor with HTLV-1-associated myelopathy (HAM/TSP).

This clonotype was detected ten times or more. J is TRBJ1-2 and V is TRBV4-3; no clear D. V was shortened by 0 bases and J by 2 bases, with 7 bases between the two germline ends. Germline V lookup: CDR1 LGHNA, CDR2 YSLEER. The CDR3 covers 14 residues. CDR3 nucleotide sequence: TGCGCCAGCAGCCAAGATCTCGGAAACTATGGCTACACCTTC. This sequence encodes CASSQDLGNYGYTF.

Of note for this clonotype: It is unclear where the CDR3 begins or ends on the DNA, so no DNA is shown, and the CDR3 is as TCRdb lists it. The genes are TRBV5-1 and TRBJ2-7. Germline CDR1 SGHRS, CDR2 YFSETQ. Including both end residues, the CDR3 is 19 amino acids long. CDR3 region: CASSFYICSVNGPTYEQYF.

In this sample, this clonotype is medium-sized (0.01 to 0.1%). V and J are TRBV5-5 and TRBJ2-3; D is undetermined. The germline gives CDR1 SGHKS, CDR2 YYEKEE (reference sequence). V was pared by 4 bases and J by 1 base, with 7 bases between. This CDR3 comprises 13 residues. The CDR3 DNA reads as TGTGCCAGCAGCCCTTGGGGCACAGATACGCAGTATTTT. Protein sequence: CASSPWGTDTQYF.

This clonotype has at least ten counts. The chain links TRBV5-1 to TRBJ2-1; no clear D. The CDR3 extends over 13 amino acids. Trimming removed 4 bases from V and 5 bases from J, with 10 bases in between. CDR1 SGHRS and CDR2 YFSETQ come from the germline V gene. The CDR3 nucleotides read TGCGCCAGCAGCCCTATACCCGACAATGAGCAGTTCTTC. Amino acid sequence: CASSPIPDNEQFF.

The sample holds many counts of this clonotype. The chain joins TRBV6-6 to TRBJ2-1; D unresolved. This CDR3 is 15 amino acids long. Per germline, CDR1 MNHNY and CDR2 SVGAGI (reference sequence). With 0 bases removed from V and 4 bases from J, the gap between germline ends came to 10 bases. The CDR3 DNA reads TGTGCCAGCAGTTACTCGACGGCGGAATACAATGAGCAGTTCTTC. It is translated as CASSYSTAEYNEQFF.

This clonotype was found many times. The V call is TRBV12-3 or TRBV12-4, the J call TRBJ2-3, with TRBD2 identical over 11 bases. V trimming: 4 bases; J trimming: 5 bases; junction bases outside the gene matches: 14. This CDR3 contains 18 residues. The CDR3 reads CASSSPPTSGMREDTQYF. Here the CDR3 DNA reads TGTGCCAGCAGTTCCCCGCCGACTAGCGGGATGCGGGAAGATACGCAGTATTTT.

The sample holds many counts of this clonotype. The genes are TRBV5-1 and TRBJ2-2, with TRBD1 matching 9 bases. V gave up 4 bases and J gave up 7 bases; unmatched junction bases: 11. CDR1 and CDR2 from the germline V gene are SGHRS and YFSETQ. The CDR3 consists of 16 residues. The CDR3 region has the DNA TGCGCCAGCAGCCCGCCGGGACAGGGAATGATCGGGGAGCTGTTTTTT. As protein: CASSPPGQGMIGELFF.

This clonotype was picked up many times. V is TRBV7-2 and J is TRBJ2-3; 9 bases align to TRBD1. The CDR3 runs to 17 residues. The germline V gene encodes CDR1 SGHTA and CDR2 FQGNSA. With V trimmed by 5 bases and J by 0 bases, 9 bases remained unmatched. CDR3: CASSNRDRVISTDTQYF. In nucleotides, the CDR3 is TGTGCCAGCAGCAACCGGGACAGGGTTATTAGCACAGATACGCAGTATTTT.

This clonotype was seen many times. The chain couples TRBV20-1 to TRBJ1-3; TRBD1 might be the D (5 bases). Germline V gives CDR1 DFQATT, CDR2 SNEGSKA (reference sequence). V shed 6 bases and J shed 0 bases, with 15 bases lying between them. This CDR3 has 15 amino acids. CDR3 region: CSAQGPWSSGNTIYF. CDR3 in DNA: TGCAGTGCCCAGGGACCGTGGAGCTCTGGAAACACCATATATTTT.

The V call is TRBV24-1, the J call TRBJ2-2; 9 nucleotides agree with TRBD2. V shed 4 bases and J 7 bases; nucleotides not matched to a gene: 6. The CDR3 has 15 amino acids. CDR1 is KGHDR and CDR2 is SFDVKD in the germline V gene. CDR3 in DNA: TGTGCCACCAGTGAGTCTAGCGGGATAGGCGGGGAGCTGTTTTTT. Its protein is CATSESSGIGGELFF.

This clonotype appeared many times. The V gene is TRBV29-1, the J gene TRBJ2-7; no clear D. The V end lost 6 bases, the J end lost 3 bases, and 12 bases lay between the germline ends. CDR1 and CDR2 from the germline V gene are SQVTM and ANQGSEA. The CDR3 has 12 residues. CDR3: CSVRSGYYEQYF. The CDR3, as DNA: TGCAGCGTACGGTCTGGCTACTACGAGCAGTACTTC.

This clonotype has at least ten counts. The chain carries TRBV12-3 or TRBV12-4 and TRBJ2-5; 10 bases line up with TRBD1. The CDR3 covers 15 residues. Losses at the gene ends were 4 bases for V and 5 bases for J; bases not matched to a gene: 7. Here the CDR3 reads CASSWGQGKRETQYF. Written as DNA, the CDR3 is TGTGCCAGCAGTTGGGGACAGGGGAAAAGGGAGACCCAGTACTTC.

By its share, this clonotype is medium-sized (0.01 to 0.1%). The chain carries TRBV10-3 and TRBJ2-1; either TRBD1 or TRBD2 may supply D (5 bases each). The length of the CDR3 is 13 residues. Deletions cut 3 bases from V and 7 bases from J, with 10 bases between. Looked up from germline, CDR1 is ENHRY and CDR2 is SYGVKD. The CDR3 here is CAISENEGNEQFF. CDR3 DNA sequence: TGTGCCATCAGTGAAAACGAGGGGAATGAGCAGTTCTTC.

The J gene is TRBJ1-5, the V gene TRBV12-5; no clear D. Per germline, CDR1 LGHNT and CDR2 FRNRAP. The CDR3 consists of 13 residues. The ends were cut back, 1 base at V and 6 bases at J, with 7 bases in the middle. CDR3 loop: CASGLESRQPQHF. The CDR3 DNA is TGTGCTAGTGGTTTGGAATCCCGTCAGCCCCAGCATTTT.

In the case of this clonotype: One base away lies a much larger clone, so this may be a sequencing read error. This chain joins TRBV20-1 and TRBJ2-2; 7 positions agree with TRBD1. The CDR3 is made up of 15 amino acids. Per germline, CDR1 DFQATT and CDR2 SNEGSKA (reference sequence). The V gene end was trimmed by 0 bases and the J gene end by 6 bases; junction bases not matched to a gene: 7. The CDR3 DNA sequence: TGCAGTGCTAGAGACTACAGGGGAAAGTCCGGGGAGCTGTTTTTT. The encoded protein is CSARDYRGKSGELFF.

Many counts were recorded for this clonotype. V is TRBV12-3 or TRBV12-4 and J is TRBJ2-3; tentative D call: TRBD2 (6 bases). V was clipped by 5 bases and J by 5 bases, with 14 bases between them. The CDR3 totals 14 residues. In DNA, the CDR3 is TGTGCCAGCAGTCAACGGGCTAGCGAAGATACGCAGTATTTT. Encoded protein: CASSQRASEDTQYF.

This clonotype was detected ten times or more. The rearrangement joins TRBV28 to TRBJ1-3; D is unclear. Trimming took off 5 bases at V and 4 bases at J, with 18 bases between the two ends. Looked up from germline, CDR1 is MDHEN and CDR2 is SYDVKM. The CDR3 runs to 16 residues. The CDR3 loop reads CASSTSGWRNGNTIYF. CDR3 nucleotide sequence: TGTGCCAGCAGTACCTCGGGTTGGCGTAACGGAAACACCATATATTTT.

This clonotype was recorded at least ten times. This chain connects TRBV6-1 to TRBJ1-4, with no clear D. V was cut by 0 bases and J by 4 bases, with 6 bases left in between. This CDR3 is 14 amino acids long. Germline CDR1 reads MNHNS; CDR2 reads SASEGT. The chain's CDR3 is CASSEAGFNEKLFF. CDR3 nucleotides: TGTGCCAGCAGTGAAGCCGGCTTTAATGAAAAACTGTTTTTT.

In this sample, this clonotype turned up many times. This sequence joins TRBV18 and TRBJ2-4; the D gene is possibly TRBD1 (5 bases). Germline CDR1 and CDR2: KGHSH and LQKENI. The CDR3 covers 12 residues. Trimming removed 6 bases at V and 8 bases at J, with 11 bases between. CDR3 sequence (DNA): TGTGCCAGCTCCCAGGGCCGGGACATTCAGTACTTC. Translation gives CASSQGRDIQYF.

This clonotype was detected many times. The rearrangement joins TRBV29-1 to TRBJ2-4, with D perhaps TRBD1 (5 bases). Trimming stripped 5 bases from V and 0 bases from J, with 17 bases between. Germline CDR1 is SQVTM and CDR2 is ANQGSEA. This CDR3 contains 16 residues. CDR3 sequence reads: CSVLPGNGIAKNIQYF. The CDR3 DNA follows: TGCAGCGTTTTGCCAGGGAATGGGATAGCCAAAAACATTCAGTACTTC.

This clonotype was recorded many times. The chain recombines TRBV20-1 with TRBJ1-4; D not certain. The CDR3 runs to 13 residues. The germline V gene has CDR1 DFQATT and CDR2 SNEGSKA (reference sequence). The V end lost 3 bases, the J end lost 5 bases, and 10 bases lay between the germline ends. The CDR3 DNA is TGCAGTGCTAGTAGGTCCCCCAATGAAAAACTGTTTTTT. Encoded protein: CSASRSPNEKLFF.